This entry lists 20 T cell receptor beta chains sequenced from one sample in a study of CD8 T cells in Susac syndrome. Random hexamers were used to reverse transcribe about 0.45 to 1 ug of RNA. TCRdb passed the immunoSEQ multiplex PCR reads through MiXCR, listing each CDR3 protein once. The table lists 150,000 to 200,000 distinct CDR3 sequences, approximately 93% of them singletons. Source material: CD4+ T cells from PBMCs. The origin of the receptors is a human donor with multiple sclerosis.

This clonotype was seen only once. The rearrangement uses TRBV28 and TRBJ2-1; 10 bases map to TRBD2. V shed 4 bases and J 4 bases; nucleotides not matched to a gene: 13. The CDR3 has 18 amino acids. Germline CDR1 reads MDHEN; CDR2 reads SYDVKM. CDR3 region: CASSSILAGEVGYNEQFF. As DNA, the CDR3 is TGTGCCAGCAGTTCCATTCTAGCGGGGGAGGTGGGGTACAATGAGCAGTTCTTC.

The gene calls are TRBV30 and TRBJ2-1; maybe TRBD2 (6 bases). This CDR3 contains 16 residues. Germline CDR1 is GTSNPN and CDR2 is SVGIG (reference sequence). Trimming cost V 2 bases and J 8 bases, with 22 bases left between them. The CDR3: CAWSPPGAGFRHEQFF. In DNA form, the CDR3 reads TGTGCCTGGAGTCCCCCAGGTGCGGGGTTCAGGCATGAGCAGTTCTTC.

V is TRBV19 and J is TRBJ2-1; D is perhaps TRBD1 (5 bases). This CDR3 region has 13 residues. Trimming cost V 0 bases and J 9 bases, with 9 bases left between them. CDR1 LNHDA and CDR2 SQIVND come from the germline V gene (reference sequence). Written as DNA, the CDR3 is TGTGCCAGTAGTATAGAAGGGGATGGTGAGCAGTTCTTC. Translating it yields CASSIEGDGEQFF.

The V call is TRBV7-9, the J call TRBJ1-4; D ambiguous. Per germline, CDR1 SEHNR and CDR2 FQNEAQ (reference sequence). The CDR3 runs to 17 residues. Trimming pared 1 base from V and 8 bases from J, leaving 20 bases between. CDR3 sequence: CASSLGAARQIEEKLFF. The CDR3 DNA sequence: TGTGCCAGCAGCTTAGGGGCGGCGAGACAAATCGAAGAAAAACTGTTTTTT.

The chain links TRBV19 to TRBJ2-2; 7 bases agree with TRBD1. After removal of 6 bases from V and 4 bases from J, the junction contained 8 bases not matched to a gene. The germline gives CDR1 LNHDA, CDR2 SQIVND (reference sequence). This CDR3 has 15 amino acids. DNA for the CDR3: TGTGCCAGTAGGACGGACAGGAGGAGCACCGGGGAGCTGTTTTTT. Its translation: CASRTDRRSTGELFF.

The gene calls are TRBV4-1 and TRBJ2-5, with 7 bases identical to TRBD1. CDR3 length: 17 residues. Germline values: CDR1 MGHRA, CDR2 YSYEKL. The V gene end was trimmed by 1 base and the J gene end by 8 bases; junction bases not matched to a gene: 16. Here the CDR3 DNA reads TGCGCCAGCAGCCAAGCTAGGTTAGGACAGGTAGTGCGTACCCAGTACTTC. Its protein product is CASSQARLGQVVRTQYF.

The chain employs TRBV2 and TRBJ2-1; D is uncertain. The CDR3 runs to 14 residues. Germline V gene lookup returns CDR1 SNHLY and CDR2 FYNNEI. V was trimmed by 10 bases and J by 2 bases, leaving 15 bases between them. CDR3 loop: CATHGPAAYNEQFF. CDR3 coding DNA: TGTGCCACCCACGGGCCGGCGGCCTACAATGAGCAGTTCTTC.

V usage is TRBV30 and J usage is TRBJ1-2; D ambiguous. CDR3 length equals 12 residues. V lost 5 bases and J 2 bases, leaving 9 bases between the germline ends. CDR1 and CDR2 from the germline V gene are GTSNPN and SVGIG (reference sequence). This chain's CDR3 is CAWASGNYGYTF. CDR3 DNA sequence: TGTGCCTGGGCGTCAGGAAACTATGGCTACACCTTC.

The chain links TRBV3-1 to TRBJ2-5, with 13 bases lining up with TRBD2. The germline gives CDR1 LGHDT, CDR2 YNNKEL (reference sequence). V lost 4 bases, J lost 5 bases, and 16 bases stayed unmatched. The CDR3 has 19 residues. CDR3 sequence reads: CASSPGLAGVIGLWETQYF. The CDR3 coding sequence is TGTGCCAGCAGCCCAGGACTAGCGGGAGTGATTGGTTTGTGGGAGACCCAGTACTTC.

This sequence joins TRBV7-2 and TRBJ1-5; D is undetermined. V lost 4 bases and J lost 5, with 9 bases in between. The CDR3 has 13 amino acids. Germline assignment: CDR1 SGHTA and CDR2 FQGNSA. CDR3 bases: TGTGCCAGCAGCTATTCAATTGATCAGCCCCAGCATTTT. It yields the protein CASSYSIDQPQHF.

This sequence joins TRBV25-1 and TRBJ1-5, with D tentatively TRBD1 (6 bases). The CDR3 consists of 13 residues. V lost 8 bases and J 7 bases, leaving 15 bases between the germline ends. Germline assignment: CDR1 MGHDK and CDR2 SYGVNS. CDR3 protein: CASSPGTGQPQHF. For the CDR3, the DNA is TGTGCCAGCTCCCCTGGCACAGGGCAGCCCCAGCATTTT.

The chain combines TRBV2 with TRBJ2-7, with a possible D match to TRBD2 (6 bases). The CDR3 length is 14 residues. Germline V lookup: CDR1 SNHLY, CDR2 FYNNEI. Trimming stripped 3 bases from V and 0 bases from J, with 9 bases between. CDR3 sequence: CASSETSSSYEQYF. In nucleotides, the CDR3 is TGTGCCAGCAGTGAGACTAGTAGCTCCTACGAGCAGTACTTC.

The chain has TRBV4-1 and TRBJ1-2; the D gene is possibly TRBD1 (6 bases). Trimming removed 2 bases at V and 7 bases at J, with 8 bases between. The CDR3 spans 12 residues. CDR1 and CDR2 (germline): MGHRA, YSYEKL. The CDR3 loop reads CASSQTGLGYTF. The CDR3 DNA sequence: TGCGCCAGCAGCCAAACAGGGCTTGGCTACACCTTC.

V usage is TRBV6-5 and J usage is TRBJ2-7; TRBD1 matches 9 bases. V was clipped by 2 bases and J by 6 bases; unmatched bases: 5. Germline V CDR1 and CDR2: MNHEY, SVGAGI. There are 14 residues in the CDR3. The CDR3 DNA sequence: TGTGCCAGCAGTTACGACAGGGGGAGAGTCGAGCAGTACTTC. This sequence encodes CASSYDRGRVEQYF.

This sequence joins TRBV4-2 and TRBJ2-5; a possible D gene is TRBD1 (6 bases). Trimming shortened V by 0 bases and J by 5 bases, and 19 bases separated the two germline ends. CDR1 is LGHNA and CDR2 is YNFKEQ in the germline V gene. The CDR3 covers 17 residues. DNA of the CDR3: TGTGCCAGCAGCCAAGATCTTGGCAGGGGTGGACAGGAGACCCAGTACTTC. Amino acid sequence: CASSQDLGRGGQETQYF.

The rearrangement links TRBV19 to TRBJ2-7; 7 bases match TRBD1. Germline trimming cut 5 bases from V and 6 bases from J; bases unmatched to any gene: 4. Germline lookup yields CDR1 LNHDA and CDR2 SQIVND (reference sequence). This CDR3 is 12 amino acids long. The CDR3 sequence is CASSPTGIEQYF. CDR3 nucleotide sequence: TGTGCCAGTAGTCCGACAGGGATCGAGCAGTACTTC.

CDR3 sequence reads: CARKLDSGKNIQYF. The CDR3 coding sequence is TGCGCACGTAAGCTGGACTCAGGCAAAAACATTCAGTACTTC. The chain has TRBV5-1 and TRBJ2-4, with D possibly being TRBD2 (5 bases). CDR1 is SGHRS and CDR2 is YFSETQ in the germline V gene. The CDR3 spans 14 residues.

This chain joins TRBV19 and TRBJ2-2; TRBD1 matches 8 bases. This CDR3 is 16 amino acids long. V dropped 3 bases and J dropped 4; count of bases not matched to a gene: 7. The germline V gene has CDR1 LNHDA and CDR2 SQIVND (reference sequence). CDR3 in DNA: TGTGCCAGTAGTATGGGGACAGGTCGGAGCACCGGGGAGCTGTTTTTT. Translation: CASSMGTGRSTGELFF.

This clonotype was counted a few times. CDR3 residues: CASSLGGGNEQYF. The CDR3 bases are TGTGCCAGCAGCTTAGGGGGGGGCAACGAGCAGTACTTC. The genes are TRBV7-9 and TRBJ2-7; D is perhaps TRBD2 (7 bases). Germline-derived CDR1 and CDR2 are SEHNR and FQNEAQ (reference sequence). V was shortened by 1 base and J by 5 bases, with 9 bases between the two germline ends. The CDR3 spans 13 residues. Complete variable domain (other parts from reference TRBV7-9 and TRBJ2-7): DTGVSQNPRHKITKRGQNVTFRCDPISEHNRLYWYRQTLGQGPEFLTYFQNEAQLEKSRLLSDRFSAERPKGSFSTLEIQRTEQGDSAMYLCASSLGGGNEQYFGPGTRLTVT.

The genes are TRBV29-1 and TRBJ1-2; D not certain. V lost 7 bases and J lost 9, with 18 bases in between. Germline CDR1 and CDR2: SQVTM and ANQGSEA. The CDR3 spans 12 residues. The CDR3 DNA reads as TGCAGCGCTAAAAAGGACCAAGTAAGCTACACCTTC. It encodes CSAKKDQVSYTF.